Following are 21 T cell receptor beta chains from one sample sequenced in a study of spatial heterogeneity in lung cancer. TCRdb reprocessed the 5' RACE reads via MiXCR and lists one record per CDR3 protein. The sample contains about 38,000 distinct CDR3 sequences, 5.8% of which appear only once. Described time point: sample taken at primary tumor resection. No cell sorting; template was whole RNA from tumor, lung tissue or PBMC. Sequences were derived from PBMCs, sampled at surgery. Receptor source: a male donor with early-stage non-small cell lung cancer.

Ten or more counts support this clonotype. V usage is TRBV9 and J usage is TRBJ1-1; D gene unclear. Looked up from germline, CDR1 is SGDLS and CDR2 is YYNGEE. Trimming cost V 4 bases and J 1 base, with 11 bases left between them. The CDR3 runs to 14 residues. CDR3 sequence reads: CASSPFLGNTEAFF. The CDR3 coding sequence is TGTGCCAGCAGCCCCTTCCTGGGGAACACTGAAGCTTTCTTT.

This clonotype was seen repeatedly, ten times or more. This chain uses TRBV20-1 with TRBJ1-1; weak D call: TRBD1 (6 bases). This CDR3 spans 16 amino acids. V was clipped by 3 bases and J by 4 bases, with 21 bases between them. The germline V gene encodes CDR1 DFQATT and CDR2 SNEGSKA (reference sequence). This chain's CDR3 is CSARPVGGARGTEAFF. DNA of the CDR3: TGCAGTGCTAGGCCTGTGGGGGGGGCGCGGGGCACTGAAGCTTTCTTT.

This clonotype was seen many times. The chain employs TRBV7-9 and TRBJ1-2; 10 bases line up with TRBD1. Losses at the gene ends were 0 bases for V and 8 bases for J; bases not matched to a gene: 9. The CDR3 has 16 amino acids. CDR1 is SEHNR, CDR2 FQNEAQ, per germline (reference sequence). The CDR3 loop is CASSLATGQGGSGYTF. The CDR3 DNA follows: TGTGCCAGCAGCTTAGCGACTGGACAGGGGGGTAGCGGCTACACCTTC. Full variable domain (missing parts from reference TRBV7-9 and TRBJ1-2): DTGVSQNPRHKITKRGQNVTFRCDPISEHNRLYWYRQTLGQGPEFLTYFQNEAQLEKSRLLSDRFSAERPKGSFSTLEIQRTEQGDSAMYLCASSLATGQGGSGYTFGSGTRLTVV.

This clonotype appeared a few times. This sequence joins TRBV29-1 and TRBJ1-3; 8 positions agree with TRBD1. Germline assignment: CDR1 SQVTM and CDR2 ANQGSEA. J was trimmed by 2 bases and V by 4 bases; bases with no gene match: 7. There are 15 residues in the CDR3. The DNA for the CDR3 is TGCAGCGTTGTCCAGTTGACAGGGGCTGGAAACACCATATATTTT. Its protein product is CSVVQLTGAGNTIYF.

Sample share makes this clonotype medium-sized. V and J are TRBV6-5 and TRBJ1-2, with 7 bases aligning to TRBD1. The V segment lost 0 bases and the J segment 4 bases; nucleotides outside the gene matches: 8. Looked up from germline, CDR1 is MNHEY and CDR2 is SVGAGI. This CDR3 is built from 16 residues. The CDR3 bases are TGTGCCAGCAGTTACTCAGGGGGGGCAGGGGGCTATGGCTACACCTTC. This codes for CASSYSGGAGGYGYTF.

This clonotype occurred many times. V is TRBV20-1 and J is TRBJ1-3, with D perhaps TRBD1 (5 bases). From germline, CDR1 is DFQATT and CDR2 SNEGSKA (reference sequence). This CDR3 is 17 amino acids long. The ends were cut back, 0 bases at V and 0 bases at J, with 15 bases in the middle. DNA for the CDR3: TGCAGTGCTAGAGAAGCCTCCGGGACCTTCTCTGGAAACACCATATATTTT. Translated, it gives CSAREASGTFSGNTIYF.

This clonotype appeared many times. The rearrangement joins TRBV5-5 to TRBJ1-2, with TRBD1 identical over 10 bases. This CDR3 has 14 amino acids. V lost 4 bases to trimming and J lost 4 bases; unmatched junction nucleotides: 4. Looked up from germline, CDR1 is SGHKS and CDR2 is YYEKEE (reference sequence). CDR3 sequence: CASSVRDRGYGYTF. In DNA form, the CDR3 reads TGTGCCAGCAGCGTACGGGACAGGGGCTATGGCTACACCTTC.

As concerns this clonotype: Just one base apart from a much larger clone, this may be a read error. This chain links TRBV28 with TRBJ1-4; D ambiguous. The CDR3 loop spans 12 amino acids. Germline V gives CDR1 MDHEN, CDR2 SYDVKM. Written as DNA, the CDR3 is TGTGTCAGCACCTTGGGGTTTGAAAAACTGTTTTTT. Protein sequence: CVSTLGFEKLFF.

This clonotype was counted at least ten times. The chain is built from TRBV27 and TRBJ1-2, with TRBD1 identical over 7 bases. Germline V lookup: CDR1 MNHEY, CDR2 SMNVEV (reference sequence). The CDR3 length is 16 residues. The J segment lost 8 bases and the V segment lost 5 bases, leaving 17 bases of the junction unmatched. CDR3 sequence (DNA): TGTGCCAGCAGTACAGGACAGGTATCCCCTCTAAGGGGCTACACCTTC. Translation: CASSTGQVSPLRGYTF.

This clonotype has only a few counts. This chain connects TRBV3-1 to TRBJ1-5; D is perhaps TRBD1 (5 bases). The V gene's germline CDR1 is LGHDT and CDR2 YNNKEL (reference sequence). The CDR3 extends over 14 amino acids. V was shortened by 4 bases and J by 4 bases, with 11 bases between the two germline ends. CDR3 sequence reads: CASSRDQVNQPQHF. CDR3 DNA sequence: TGTGCCAGCAGCCGGGACCAGGTAAATCAGCCCCAGCATTTT.

The table lists this clonotype with a few counts. The rearrangement joins TRBV28 to TRBJ2-3, with 7 bases matching TRBD2. The CDR3 runs 18 residues. V shed 3 bases and J 3 bases; nucleotides not matched to a gene: 15. CDR1 is MDHEN, CDR2 SYDVKM, per germline. The DNA of the CDR3 is TGTGCCAGCAGTTTCCCAACACTCGGACTAGGCTGGACAGATACGCAGTATTTT. It encodes CASSFPTLGLGWTDTQYF.

This clonotype was seen at least ten times. The J gene is TRBJ2-5, the V gene TRBV6-1, with 10 bases identical to TRBD2. The CDR3 extends over 21 amino acids. After removal of 1 base from V and 0 bases from J, the junction contained 17 bases not matched to a gene. CDR1 is MNHNS and CDR2 is SASEGT in the germline V gene. CDR3 region: CASSEEGIGSGGAPYQETQYF. DNA for the CDR3: TGTGCCAGCAGTGAAGAAGGGATTGGGAGCGGGGGGGCCCCCTACCAAGAGACCCAGTACTTC.

This clonotype showed up many times. The gene calls are TRBV6-6 and TRBJ1-1; 7 bases agree with TRBD1. V was clipped by 5 bases and J by 1 base; unmatched bases: 13. CDR1 is MNHNY and CDR2 is SVGAGI in the germline V gene (reference sequence). The CDR3 covers 17 residues. The CDR3 nucleotides are TGTGCCAGCAGTGAAGGCGGGGCAGGGGGTACGAACACTGAAGCTTTCTTT. This sequence encodes CASSEGGAGGTNTEAFF.

This clonotype was detected many times. This chain links TRBV20-1 with TRBJ2-3, with D perhaps TRBD1 (6 bases). V lost 4 bases and J 2 bases, leaving 16 bases between the germline ends. The CDR3 is made up of 15 amino acids. CDR1 DFQATT and CDR2 SNEGSKA come from the germline V gene (reference sequence). For the CDR3, the DNA is TGCAGTGCTACCACTTCAGGGGACCACACAGATACGCAGTATTTT. It specifies CSATTSGDHTDTQYF.

This clonotype showed up many times. The genes are TRBV29-1 and TRBJ1-2; D not certain. The CDR3 has 14 amino acids. Germline V gives CDR1 SQVTM, CDR2 ANQGSEA. V lost 4 bases to trimming and J lost 2 bases, with 14 bases between them. The CDR3 DNA sequence: TGCAGCGTTGCGCGTCCACCGGGAAACTATGGCTACACCTTC. Protein product: CSVARPPGNYGYTF. Full variable domain (rest looked up from reference TRBV29-1 and TRBJ1-2): SAVISQKPSRDICQRGTSLTIQCQVDSQVTMMFWYRQQPGQSLTLIATANQGSEATYESGFVIDKFPISRPNLTFSTLTVSNMSPEDSSIYLCSVARPPGNYGYTFGSGTRLTVV.

The chain couples TRBV5-1 to TRBJ2-5, with D uncertain. CDR1 is SGHRS, CDR2 YFSETQ, per germline. V was cut by 5 bases and J by 2 bases, with 4 bases left in between. The CDR3 is 11 residues long. The CDR3 nucleotides read TGCGCCAGCAGGCTGCAAGAGACCCAGTACTTC. Its translation: CASRLQETQYF.

This clonotype turned up a few times. This chain joins TRBV3-1 and TRBJ2-1; 10 bases are shared with TRBD2. V lost 0 bases and J lost 10; bases outside the gene matches: 9. This CDR3 is 16 amino acids long. The germline CDR1 and CDR2 sequences are LGHDT and YNNKEL (reference sequence). The CDR3 DNA is TGTGCCAGCAGCCAAGATCTTGCTAGCGGGGGATCCGAGCAGTTCTTC. The encoded protein is CASSQDLASGGSEQFF.

The chain is built from TRBV20-1 and TRBJ2-1, with 9 bases lining up with TRBD1. This CDR3 comprises 13 residues. In germline, CDR1 is DFQATT, CDR2 SNEGSKA (reference sequence). After removal of 6 bases from V and 7 bases from J, the junction contained 7 bases not matched to a gene. In nucleotides, the CDR3 is TGCAGTGCCTCTCCCGGGACAGGGAATGAGCAGTTCTTC. Amino acids: CSASPGTGNEQFF.

The V call is TRBV3-1, the J call TRBJ1-4, with D hard to call. The V gene lost 5 bases and the J gene lost 5 bases, with 12 bases spanning the gap. From germline, CDR1 is LGHDT and CDR2 YNNKEL (reference sequence). This CDR3 has 14 residues. In nucleotides, the CDR3 is TGTGCCAGCAGCGCCCTGGACGGGAATGAAAAACTGTTTTTT. It encodes CASSALDGNEKLFF.

A few counts support this clonotype. The chain recombines TRBV5-4 with TRBJ2-2, with D possibly being TRBD1 (5 bases). Germline values: CDR1 SGHNT, CDR2 YYREEE (reference sequence). V was shortened by 0 bases and J by 2 bases, with 11 bases between the two germline ends. The CDR3 has 16 residues. The DNA of the CDR3 is TGTGCCAGCAGCTTGGGGCAGGGTGTAAACACCGGGGAGCTGTTTTTT. This codes for CASSLGQGVNTGELFF.

This clonotype was observed a handful of times. This chain uses TRBV7-2 with TRBJ1-6; 8 bases match TRBD1. Germline CDR1 SGHTA, CDR2 FQGNSA. Germline trimming cut 2 bases from V and 3 bases from J; bases unmatched to any gene: 12. The CDR3 extends over 19 amino acids. The CDR3 DNA follows: TGTGCCAGCAGCTTATCCAGGGGCAGGGGGCTGATCTATAATTCACCCCTCCACTTT. It specifies CASSLSRGRGLIYNSPLHF.